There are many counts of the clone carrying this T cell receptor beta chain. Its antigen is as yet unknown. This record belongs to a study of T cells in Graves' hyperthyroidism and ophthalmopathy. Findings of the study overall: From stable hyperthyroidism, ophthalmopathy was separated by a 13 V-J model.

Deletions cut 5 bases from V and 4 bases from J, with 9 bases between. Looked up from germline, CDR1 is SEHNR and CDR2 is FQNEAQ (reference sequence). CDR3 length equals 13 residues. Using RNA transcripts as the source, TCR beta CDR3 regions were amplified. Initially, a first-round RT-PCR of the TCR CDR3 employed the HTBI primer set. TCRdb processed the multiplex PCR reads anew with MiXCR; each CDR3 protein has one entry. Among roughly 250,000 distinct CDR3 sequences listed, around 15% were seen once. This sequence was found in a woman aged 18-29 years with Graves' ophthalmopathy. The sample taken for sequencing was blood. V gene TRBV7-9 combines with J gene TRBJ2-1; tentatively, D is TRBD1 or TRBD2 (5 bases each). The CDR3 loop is CASSRDGYNEQFF. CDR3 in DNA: TGTGCCAGCAGCCGGGACGGATACAATGAGCAGTTCTTC.